The 8 T cell receptor beta chains listed next were all sequenced from one sample in a study of blood T cell repertoires in COVID-19. Data came from immunoSEQ multiplex PCR; TCRdb stores just in-frame clones and leaves some out. Among a few hundred thousand clones listed, approximately 81% were seen once. Source material: peripheral blood. Receptor source: a man aged 45 to 65 who had recovered from COVID-19.

This chain uses TRBV6-1 with TRBJ2-3, with 8 bases identical to TRBD1. This CDR3 comprises 15 residues. V shed 2 bases, J shed 5 bases, and the junction held 6 bases outside the gene matches. Germline values: CDR1 MNHNS, CDR2 SASEGT. The CDR3 here is CASSEHRGIGDTQYF. CDR3 bases: TGTGCCAGCAGTGAACACAGGGGGATAGGAGATACGCAGTATTTT.

V and J are TRBV27 and TRBJ2-1; no definite D call. CDR1 MNHEY and CDR2 SMNVEV come from the germline V gene (reference sequence). The V and J ends lost 2 bases and 0 bases respectively, with 8 bases between them. This CDR3 is 15 amino acids long. For the CDR3, the DNA is TGTGCCAGCAGTTTAGCCCAGGCCTCCTACAATGAGCAGTTCTTC. This encodes CASSLAQASYNEQFF.

V usage is TRBV18 and J usage is TRBJ1-5; 7 bases are a match to TRBD1. The trim removed 2 bases at V and 4 bases at J, leaving 8 bases unmatched. CDR3 length equals 16 residues. Germline V gives CDR1 KGHSH, CDR2 LQKENI. Written as DNA, the CDR3 is TGTGCCAGCTCACCAGGAACCGGGACAGTAAATCAGCCCCAGCATTTT. Protein product: CASSPGTGTVNQPQHF.

The V call is TRBV19, the J call TRBJ2-1; a possible D gene is TRBD1 (6 bases). The CDR3 has 17 amino acids. Germline CDR1 reads LNHDA; CDR2 reads SQIVND (reference sequence). Deletions cut 5 bases from V and 0 bases from J, with 17 bases between. This CDR3 is CASSALLQGDSYNEQFF. CDR3 DNA sequence: TGTGCCAGTAGTGCTCTCCTACAGGGTGACTCCTACAATGAGCAGTTCTTC. Based on the CDR3 plus reference TRBV19 and TRBJ2-1, the full variable domain is DGGITQSPKYLFRKEGQNVTLSCEQNLNHDAMYWYRQDPGQGLRLIYYSQIVNDFQKGDIAEGYSVSREKKESFPLTVTSAQKNPTAFYLCASSALLQGDSYNEQFFGPGTRLTVL.

The chain couples TRBV7-9 to TRBJ1-3, with D possibly TRBD1 on 5 matching bases. Germline V gives CDR1 SEHNR, CDR2 FQNEAQ (reference sequence). The length of the CDR3 is 14 residues. Trimming took 3 bases from V and 3 from J, leaving 9 bases between them. CDR3 coding DNA: TGTGCCAGCAGCTTCAGGGCAGGTGGAAACACCATATATTTT. Translating gives CASSFRAGGNTIYF.

The chain recombines TRBV14 with TRBJ2-7; TRBD2 matches at 10 bases. Germline CDR1 and CDR2: SGHDN and FVKESK. The CDR3 length is 13 residues. The ends lost 6 bases at V and 5 bases at J; junction bases unmatched: 4. The CDR3 DNA reads TGTGCCAGCAGATTAGCGGGAGGAAACGAGCAGTACTTC. Translated: CASRLAGGNEQYF.

The chain couples TRBV7-8 to TRBJ1-5; TRBD1 might be the D (5 bases). V was clipped by 1 base and J by 4 bases, with 5 bases between them. The CDR3 spans 13 residues. The V gene's germline CDR1 is SGHVS and CDR2 FQNEAQ. The CDR3 coding sequence is TGTGCCAGCAGCTTAGGACAGAATCAGCCCCAGCATTTT. Amino acid sequence: CASSLGQNQPQHF.

The chain carries TRBV9 and TRBJ2-1; a weak D match, TRBD2 (6 bases). The CDR3 sequence is 14 residues long. CDR1 and CDR2 (germline): SGDLS, YYNGEE. Trimming shortened V by 2 bases and J by 8 bases, and 14 bases separated the two germline ends. CDR3 in amino acids: CASSVGGFVYEQFF. The DNA of the CDR3 is TGTGCCAGCAGCGTTGGGGGGTTCGTCTATGAGCAGTTCTTC.